The 24 T cell receptor beta chains presented below share a single source sample, sequenced in a study of OX40 agonist ivuxolimab in advanced cancers. The data were produced by immunoSEQ multiplex PCR, yet TCRdb's version contains in-frame clones alone and is incomplete. The sample lists approximately 64,000 clones; 85% were seen once. The sequenced sample was CD4+ or CD8+ T cells sorted from blood, obtained in a trial of the OX40 agonist ivuxolimab. Receptors originate from an adult with an advanced solid tumor such as melanoma, head and neck, liver or kidney cancer.

The chain employs TRBV27 and TRBJ2-1; 7 bases map to TRBD2. CDR1 MNHEY and CDR2 SMNVEV come from the germline V gene (reference sequence). V was pared by 11 bases and J by 2 bases, with 9 bases of the junction left unmatched. The CDR3 has 14 amino acids. CDR3 protein: CACARGSAYNEQFF. DNA of the CDR3: TGTGCCTGTGCACGCGGGAGCGCCTACAATGAGCAGTTCTTC.

CDR3 DNA sequence: TGTGCCAGCACCGGACCAGGGGGCGGCAATCAGCCCCAGCATTTT. This translates into CASTGPGGGNQPQHF. The chain employs TRBV28 and TRBJ1-5, with TRBD1 matching 8 bases. The CDR3 runs to 15 residues. V shed 7 bases and J 2 bases; nucleotides not matched to a gene: 7. Germline lookup yields CDR1 MDHEN and CDR2 SYDVKM.

This chain uses TRBV5-4 with TRBJ1-2; 9 bases line up with TRBD1. Trimming removed 3 bases from V and 8 bases from J; junction bases left unmatched: 5. Germline CDR1 and CDR2: SGHNT and YYREEE (reference sequence). There are 13 residues in the CDR3. The CDR3 sequence is CASSSTGGAGYTF. In nucleotides, the CDR3 is TGTGCCAGCAGCTCCACAGGGGGCGCGGGCTACACCTTC.

This clone was observed a few times. The CDR3 here is CASSLVGFTYEQYF. In DNA form, the CDR3 reads TGTGCCAGCAGCTTAGTCGGCTTCACCTACGAGCAGTACTTC. The chain uses TRBV11-2 and TRBJ2-5; D remains unclear. Near its end, the DNA agrees better with TRBJ2-7, so the J call may be wrong. The CDR3 runs to 14 residues. From germline, CDR1 is SGHAT and CDR2 FQNNGV.

This chain uses TRBV28 with TRBJ2-2; TRBD2 is a possible D gene (5 bases). Germline assignment: CDR1 MDHEN and CDR2 SYDVKM. The V gene lost 5 bases and the J gene lost 3 bases, with 16 bases spanning the gap. CDR3 size: 16 residues. The CDR3 protein is CASSLGSGIDTGELFF. The CDR3 coding sequence is TGTGCCAGCAGTCTCGGGTCGGGGATCGACACCGGGGAGCTGTTTTTT.

The chain joins TRBV7-9 to TRBJ1-6; D gene ambiguous. From germline, CDR1 is SEHNR and CDR2 FQNEAQ (reference sequence). The CDR3 runs 13 residues. V lost 5 bases and J 5 bases, leaving 7 bases between the germline ends. The CDR3 DNA follows: TGTGCCAGCAGCACCCGAGATAATTCACCCCTCCACTTT. Translated, it gives CASSTRDNSPLHF.

The gene calls are TRBV5-4 and TRBJ2-4; a weak D match, TRBD2 (9 bases). The V gene's germline CDR1 is SGHNT and CDR2 YYREEE (reference sequence). CDR3 length equals 18 residues. V was clipped by 7 bases and J by 2 bases, with 25 bases between them. Written as DNA, the CDR3 is TGTGCCAGCGCCCCAGACAGGGGACTAGCAACTTCCAAAAACATTCAGTACTTC. Encoded protein: CASAPDRGLATSKNIQYF.

This sequence joins TRBV4-1 and TRBJ2-7, with D unclear. The germline V gene has CDR1 MGHRA and CDR2 YSYEKL. V was pared by 2 bases and J by 1 base, with 6 bases between. This CDR3 contains 13 residues. The CDR3 DNA reads TGCGCCAGCAGCCAAACCAATTCCTACGAGCAGTACTTC. Encoded protein: CASSQTNSYEQYF.

V is TRBV5-1 and J is TRBJ2-4; possibly TRBD1 or TRBD2 for D (5 bases each). Trimming removed 0 bases from V and 0 bases from J, with 10 bases in between. This CDR3 comprises 16 residues. Germline loops: CDR1 SGHRS, CDR2 YFSETQ. The CDR3 region is CASSLGGSLAKNIQYF. The CDR3 coding sequence is TGCGCCAGCAGCTTGGGGGGGTCCCTAGCCAAAAACATTCAGTACTTC. Full variable domain (rest looked up from reference TRBV5-1 and TRBJ2-4): KAGVTQTPRYLIKTRGQQVTLSCSPISGHRSVSWYQQTPGQGLQFLFEYFSETQRNKGNFPGRFSGRQFSNSRSEMNVSTLELGDSALYLCASSLGGSLAKNIQYFGAGTRLSVL.

The CDR3 loop reads CASRPGDRVPYEQYF. The CDR3 DNA follows: TGTGCCAGCAGACCTGGGGACAGGGTTCCCTACGAGCAGTACTTC. The chain recombines TRBV6-6 with TRBJ2-7, with 9 bases lining up with TRBD1. Per the germline V gene, CDR1 is MNHNY and CDR2 is SVGAGI (reference sequence). The CDR3 is 15 residues long. With 6 bases clipped from V and 2 bases from J, the junction kept 8 bases outside the gene matches.

This chain connects TRBV21-1 to TRBJ2-2; the table assigns TRBD2, which was not confirmed against the DNA. TRBV21-1 is deemed a pseudogene. CDR3 length: 20 residues. This CDR3 is CASSKPQRLAGDTNTGELFF. The CDR3 DNA sequence: TGTGCCAGCAGCAAACCTCAACGACTAGCGGGAGATACGAACACCGGGGAGCTGTTTTTT.

The chain employs TRBV7-9 and TRBJ2-5, with unresolved D. CDR1 is SEHNR and CDR2 is FQNEAQ in the germline V gene (reference sequence). Trimming left V 1 base short and J 0 bases short, with 6 bases between. The CDR3 length is 14 residues. DNA for the CDR3: TGTGCCAGCAGCTTAGAGGCGTACCAAGAGACCCAGTACTTC. Translating it yields CASSLEAYQETQYF.

The chain employs TRBV6-4 and TRBJ2-1, with D unresolved. Trimming removed 4 bases at V and 0 bases at J, with 13 bases between. CDR3 length: 16 residues. Germline V gives CDR1 MRHNA, CDR2 SNTAGT. The CDR3 loop is CASSVRQTNSYNEQFF. The CDR3 nucleotides read TGTGCCAGCAGTGTGCGGCAGACCAACTCCTACAATGAGCAGTTCTTC.

This chain uses TRBV5-1 with TRBJ1-5, with TRBD1 matching over 12 bases. After removal of 4 bases from V and 6 bases from J, the junction contained 5 bases not matched to a gene. The CDR3 totals 15 residues. Germline CDR1 reads SGHRS; CDR2 reads YFSETQ. The CDR3 loop reads CASSLGTGGSQPQHF. The CDR3 DNA is TGCGCCAGCAGCCTTGGGACAGGGGGCTCTCAGCCCCAGCATTTT.

This clone was detected once. This chain connects TRBV7-9 to TRBJ2-5; D assignment may be TRBD1 or TRBD2 (5 bases each). V dropped 5 bases and J dropped 4 bases, with 8 bases sitting between them. The CDR3 is 12 amino acids. Germline V gives CDR1 SEHNR, CDR2 FQNEAQ (reference sequence). The CDR3 protein is CASSRDRETQYF. The DNA of the CDR3 is TGTGCCAGCAGCCGGGACCGAGAGACCCAGTACTTC.

The J gene is TRBJ2-4, the V gene TRBV7-9; 7 bases align to TRBD1. The CDR3 spans 14 residues. Germline V gives CDR1 SEHNR, CDR2 FQNEAQ (reference sequence). Trimming at V came to 6 bases and at J to 6 bases, leaving 8 bases not matched to a gene. The CDR3: CASRPRGSTNIQYF. In DNA, the CDR3 is TGTGCCAGCAGACCCAGGGGGTCCACAAACATTCAGTACTTC.

V and J are TRBV5-1 and TRBJ2-7, with 12 bases fitting TRBD1. With V trimmed by 4 bases and J by 3 bases, 14 bases remained unmatched. Germline lookup yields CDR1 SGHRS and CDR2 YFSETQ. The CDR3 sequence is 18 residues long. The CDR3 is CASSLQNRDRGRNYEQYF. In DNA form, the CDR3 reads TGCGCCAGCAGCCTACAAAACCGGGACAGGGGGCGAAACTACGAGCAGTACTTC.

The V call is TRBV27, the J call TRBJ2-7, with TRBD2 identical over 7 bases. Trimming took 3 bases from V and 4 from J; bases not matched to a gene: 6. Germline V lookup: CDR1 MNHEY, CDR2 SMNVEV (reference sequence). The CDR3 loop spans 14 amino acids. CDR3 sequence reads: CASSLGRGWYEQYF. DNA for the CDR3: TGTGCCAGCAGTTTGGGGAGGGGTTGGTACGAGCAGTACTTC.

This clone was seen a few times. This chain uses TRBV28 with TRBJ2-7; D not resolved. The CDR3 length is 13 residues. Germline V gene lookup returns CDR1 MDHEN and CDR2 SYDVKM. V shed 3 bases and J shed 0 bases, with 6 bases lying between them. The CDR3 sequence: CASSFEDSYEQYF. DNA of the CDR3: TGTGCCAGCAGTTTCGAGGACTCCTACGAGCAGTACTTC.

This clone was observed a few times. The chain carries TRBV20-1 and TRBJ2-5; no clear D. The CDR3 has 11 residues. The germline V gene has CDR1 DFQATT and CDR2 SNEGSKA (reference sequence). With 0 bases removed from V and 4 bases from J, the gap between germline ends came to 3 bases. DNA of the CDR3: TGCAGTGCTAGAGAAGGAGAGACCCAGTACTTC. Encoded protein: CSAREGETQYF.

This clone was detected only once. The rearrangement uses TRBV14 and TRBJ2-7; D may be TRBD2 (5 bases). Germline CDR1 SGHDN, CDR2 FVKESK. Trimming stripped 4 bases from V and 2 bases from J, with 12 bases between. This CDR3 is 14 amino acids long. Here the CDR3 DNA reads TGTGCCAGCAGCCCCTACGGGGAGCCCTACGAGCAGTACTTC. Translation gives CASSPYGEPYEQYF.

The V and J genes are TRBV7-2 and TRBJ2-1; TRBD1 matches at 7 bases. In germline, CDR1 is SGHTA, CDR2 FQGNSA. The V and J ends lost 5 bases and 8 bases, in that order; junction bases with no gene match: 9. This CDR3 has 14 amino acids. CDR3 nucleotide sequence: TGTGCCAGCAGCCTCTCTACAGGGGTCGATGAGCAGTTCTTC. Translating it yields CASSLSTGVDEQFF. Drawing the rest from reference TRBV7-2 and TRBJ2-1, the complete variable domain is GAGVSQSPSNKVTEKGKDVELRCDPISGHTALYWYRQSLGQGLEFLIYFQGNSAPDKSGLPSDRFSAERTGGSVSTLTIQRTQQEDSAVYLCASSLSTGVDEQFFGPGTRLTVL.

The chain joins TRBV10-3 to TRBJ2-3; 10 bases fit TRBD1. Trimming cost V 6 bases and J 2 bases; bases outside gene matches: 5. This CDR3 spans 15 amino acids. The germline gives CDR1 ENHRY, CDR2 SYGVKD. The CDR3 sequence is CAIRGDRGDTDTQYF. The CDR3 bases are TGTGCCATCAGGGGGGACAGGGGTGACACAGATACGCAGTATTTT.

This chain joins TRBV9 and TRBJ2-3; no firm D call. In germline, CDR1 is SGDLS, CDR2 YYNGEE. This CDR3 spans 13 amino acids. V was pared by 4 bases and J by 0 bases, with 6 bases between. CDR3 nucleotides: TGTGCCAGCAGCTATGACAGCACAGATACGCAGTATTTT. It yields the protein CASSYDSTDTQYF. Variable domain in full (rest from reference TRBV9 and TRBJ2-3): DSGVTQTPKHLITATGQRVTLRCSPRSGDLSVYWYQQSLDQGLQFLIQYYNGEERAKGNILERFSAQQFPDLHSELNLSSLELGDSALYFCASSYDSTDTQYFGPGTRLTVL.